Listed below are T cell receptor beta chains from one sample, sequenced in a study of beta chain features in type 1 diabetes. Assay: immunoSEQ multiplex PCR; the TCRdb copy retains only in-frame clones and omits some. This table holds fewer than 400,000 clones, around 9% found once. Specimen: central memory CD4+ T cells from blood. These receptors were obtained from a man aged 25 to 40 with type 1 diabetes. Each CDR3 is given with its conserved first and last residue. A D gene is named only where the DNA matches it firmly. Part of the rows lack a size; the others show once, few, many or a class for expanded clones.

CDR3aa: CASSPGVGSSYNEQFF
d_gene: NA
j_gene: TRBJ2-1
abundance: NA
v_gene: TRBV9

CDR3aa: CASSLNNEQFF
d_gene: NA
j_gene: TRBJ2-1
abundance: once
v_gene: TRBV28

CDR3aa: CASSEYRGRETQYF
d_gene: NA
j_gene: TRBJ2-5
abundance: NA
v_gene: TRBV25-1

CDR3aa: CASSLAWETQYF
d_gene: NA
j_gene: TRBJ2-5
abundance: many
v_gene: TRBV7-9

CDR3aa: CASSSGTGRNEKLFF
d_gene: TRBD1
j_gene: TRBJ1-4
abundance: NA
v_gene: TRBV7-9

CDR3aa: CASSQTGGAETDTQYF
d_gene: TRBD2
j_gene: TRBJ2-3
abundance: few
v_gene: TRBV11-2

CDR3aa: CASSIRWNQPQHF
d_gene: NA
j_gene: TRBJ1-5
abundance: NA
v_gene: TRBV19

CDR3aa: CASSPGTRGELFF
d_gene: NA
j_gene: TRBJ2-2
abundance: few
v_gene: TRBV2

CDR3aa: CASSPTHGAYEQYF
d_gene: NA
j_gene: TRBJ2-7
abundance: few
v_gene: TRBV18

CDR3aa: CASSPLGGGEQFF
d_gene: NA
j_gene: TRBJ2-1
abundance: NA
v_gene: TRBV11-3

CDR3aa: CAWRLAGVQGGYTF
d_gene: NA
j_gene: TRBJ1-2
abundance: NA
v_gene: TRBV30

CDR3aa: CASSLVSWGRGGTDTQYF
d_gene: NA
j_gene: TRBJ2-3
abundance: NA
v_gene: TRBV5-1

CDR3aa: CASSLAGGQGHEQYF
d_gene: TRBD1
j_gene: TRBJ2-7
abundance: few
v_gene: TRBV11-2

CDR3aa: CASSQGLGAQETQYF
d_gene: NA
j_gene: TRBJ2-5
abundance: NA
v_gene: TRBV11-2

CDR3aa: CAWNPGTPNTEAFF
d_gene: NA
j_gene: TRBJ1-1
abundance: few
v_gene: TRBV30

CDR3aa: CASRLNTGELFF
d_gene: NA
j_gene: TRBJ2-2
abundance: few
v_gene: TRBV6-6

CDR3aa: CASSGGSQRDTQYF
d_gene: NA
j_gene: TRBJ2-3
abundance: many
v_gene: TRBV9

CDR3aa: CASSVTGPTADTQYF
d_gene: NA
j_gene: TRBJ2-3
abundance: few
v_gene: TRBV9

CDR3aa: CASRDRGTEAFF
d_gene: TRBD1
j_gene: TRBJ1-1
abundance: few
v_gene: TRBV11-2

CDR3aa: CAWTYMYTEAFF
d_gene: NA
j_gene: TRBJ1-1
abundance: few
v_gene: TRBV30

CDR3aa: CASSYSIGSSGYEQYF
d_gene: NA
j_gene: TRBJ2-7
abundance: NA
v_gene: TRBV6-5

CDR3aa: CASSHPATNGYTF
d_gene: NA
j_gene: TRBJ1-2
abundance: NA
v_gene: TRBV5-4

CDR3aa: CASSLDRGDEKLFF
d_gene: TRBD1
j_gene: TRBJ1-4
abundance: NA
v_gene: TRBV7-2

CDR3aa: CASSYGTRYYEQYF
d_gene: TRBD2
j_gene: TRBJ2-7
abundance: many
v_gene: TRBV7-9

CDR3aa: CASSTGLGNQPQHF
d_gene: NA
j_gene: TRBJ1-5
abundance: NA
v_gene: TRBV9

CDR3aa: CASSLRGATGELFF
d_gene: NA
j_gene: TRBJ2-2
abundance: many
v_gene: TRBV19

CDR3aa: CASSEGGLGTEAFF
d_gene: NA
j_gene: TRBJ1-1
abundance: NA
v_gene: TRBV25-1

CDR3aa: CASKGRQEGAEAFF
d_gene: NA
j_gene: TRBJ1-1
abundance: NA
v_gene: TRBV19

CDR3aa: CASSESGGYNTEAFF
d_gene: TRBD1
j_gene: TRBJ1-1
abundance: NA
v_gene: TRBV10-2

CDR3aa: CASSLSAATQYF
d_gene: NA
j_gene: TRBJ2-5
abundance: NA
v_gene: TRBV7-9

CDR3aa: CASSLELANTEAFF
d_gene: NA
j_gene: TRBJ1-1
abundance: few
v_gene: TRBV5-4

CDR3aa: CSVTGQSSYNEQFF
d_gene: NA
j_gene: TRBJ2-1
abundance: few
v_gene: TRBV29-1

CDR3aa: CASSTHAGGGANVLTF
d_gene: TRBD1
j_gene: TRBJ2-6
abundance: NA
v_gene: TRBV7-2

CDR3aa: CASSWRQDDYEQYF
d_gene: NA
j_gene: TRBJ2-7
abundance: NA
v_gene: TRBV7-9

CDR3aa: CASSLVGVGTGELFF
d_gene: NA
j_gene: TRBJ2-2
abundance: NA
v_gene: TRBV7-2

CDR3aa: CASIDRDNEQFF
d_gene: TRBD1
j_gene: TRBJ2-1
abundance: NA
v_gene: TRBV6-6

CDR3aa: CASSQDPGQGDSPLHF
d_gene: TRBD1
j_gene: TRBJ1-6
abundance: few
v_gene: TRBV5-1

CDR3aa: CASSLGTVYQPQHF
d_gene: TRBD1
j_gene: TRBJ1-5
abundance: NA
v_gene: TRBV7-2

CDR3aa: CASGGQGVGGYTF
d_gene: NA
j_gene: TRBJ1-2
abundance: NA
v_gene: TRBV10-2

CDR3aa: CASRPTGLRSGANVLTF
d_gene: NA
j_gene: TRBJ2-6
abundance: few
v_gene: TRBV19

CDR3aa: CASSPRRTGGPETQYF
d_gene: TRBD1
j_gene: TRBJ2-5
abundance: few
v_gene: TRBV18

CDR3aa: CASSLALLYNEQFF
d_gene: NA
j_gene: TRBJ2-1
abundance: NA
v_gene: TRBV7-9

CDR3aa: CASSQAGGREQFF
d_gene: TRBD2
j_gene: TRBJ2-1
abundance: few
v_gene: TRBV6-5

CDR3aa: CASTSRQRNEKLFF
d_gene: NA
j_gene: TRBJ1-4
abundance: few
v_gene: TRBV19

CDR3aa: CASSLAGGYNEQFF
d_gene: NA
j_gene: TRBJ2-1
abundance: NA
v_gene: TRBV7-2

CDR3aa: CASSSLQGRGGEAFF
d_gene: NA
j_gene: TRBJ1-1
abundance: many
v_gene: TRBV5-8

CDR3aa: CASSSSRDHYGYTF
d_gene: NA
j_gene: TRBJ1-2
abundance: NA
v_gene: TRBV7-2

CDR3aa: CASSLVVGNPQETQYF
d_gene: NA
j_gene: TRBJ2-5
abundance: NA
v_gene: TRBV11-2

CDR3aa: CASSARTGGASGANVLTF
d_gene: TRBD1
j_gene: TRBJ2-6
abundance: few
v_gene: TRBV7-2

CDR3aa: CASSQVSGGDDEQFF
d_gene: TRBD2
j_gene: TRBJ2-1
abundance: NA
v_gene: TRBV4-1

CDR3aa: CASSGTGTGGADTQYF
d_gene: TRBD1
j_gene: TRBJ2-3
abundance: NA
v_gene: TRBV5-1

CDR3aa: CASAGHFSGEGYTF
d_gene: NA
j_gene: TRBJ1-2
abundance: NA
v_gene: TRBV25-1